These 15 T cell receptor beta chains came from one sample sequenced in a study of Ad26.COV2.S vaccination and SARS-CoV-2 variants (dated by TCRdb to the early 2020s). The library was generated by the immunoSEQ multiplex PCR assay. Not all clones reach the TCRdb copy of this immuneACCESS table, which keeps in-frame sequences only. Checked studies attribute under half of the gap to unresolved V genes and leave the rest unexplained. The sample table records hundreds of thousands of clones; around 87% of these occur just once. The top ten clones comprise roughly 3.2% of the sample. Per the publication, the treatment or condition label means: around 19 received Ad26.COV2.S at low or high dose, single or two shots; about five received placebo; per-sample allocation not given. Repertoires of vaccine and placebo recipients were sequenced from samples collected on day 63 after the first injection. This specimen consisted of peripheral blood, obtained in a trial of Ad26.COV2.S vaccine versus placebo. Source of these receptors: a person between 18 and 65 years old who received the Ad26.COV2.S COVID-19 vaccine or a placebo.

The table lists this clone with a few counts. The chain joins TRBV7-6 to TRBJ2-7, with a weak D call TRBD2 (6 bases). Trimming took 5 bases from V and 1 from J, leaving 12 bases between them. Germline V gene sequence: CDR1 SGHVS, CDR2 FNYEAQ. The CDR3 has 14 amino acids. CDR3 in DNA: TGTGCCAGCAGCCCCGTCCGGGGGTCCTACGAGCAGTACTTC. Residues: CASSPVRGSYEQYF.

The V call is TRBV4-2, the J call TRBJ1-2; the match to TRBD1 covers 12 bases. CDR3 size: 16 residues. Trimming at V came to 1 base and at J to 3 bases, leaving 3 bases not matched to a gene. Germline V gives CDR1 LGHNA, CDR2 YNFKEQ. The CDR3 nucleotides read TGTGCCAGCAGCCAAGTAGGGACAGGGGGCCACTATGGCTACACCTTC. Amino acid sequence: CASSQVGTGGHYGYTF.

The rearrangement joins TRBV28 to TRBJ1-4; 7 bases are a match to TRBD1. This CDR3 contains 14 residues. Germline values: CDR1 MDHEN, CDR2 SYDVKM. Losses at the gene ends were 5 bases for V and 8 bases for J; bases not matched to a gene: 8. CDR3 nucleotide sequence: TGTGCCAGCAGTAGTGGGACAGAACAGGAAAAACTGTTTTTT. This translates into CASSSGTEQEKLFF.

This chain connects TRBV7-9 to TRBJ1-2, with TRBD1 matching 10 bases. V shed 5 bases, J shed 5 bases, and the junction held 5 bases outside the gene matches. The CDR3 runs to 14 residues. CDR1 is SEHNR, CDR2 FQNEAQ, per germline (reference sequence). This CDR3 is CASSPGTGVYGYTF. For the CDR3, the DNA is TGTGCCAGCAGCCCAGGGACAGGGGTATATGGCTACACCTTC.

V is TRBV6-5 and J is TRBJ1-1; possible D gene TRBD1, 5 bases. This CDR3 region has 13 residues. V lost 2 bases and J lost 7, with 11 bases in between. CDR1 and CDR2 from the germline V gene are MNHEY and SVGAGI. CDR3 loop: CASSYGADSEAFF. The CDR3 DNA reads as TGTGCCAGCAGTTACGGGGCTGACAGTGAAGCTTTCTTT.

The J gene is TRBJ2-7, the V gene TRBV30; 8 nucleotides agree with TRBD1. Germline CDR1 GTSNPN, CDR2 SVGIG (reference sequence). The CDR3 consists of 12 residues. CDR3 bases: TGTGCTATAGACAGGGGTATCACCGAGCAGTACTTC. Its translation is CAIDRGITEQYF.

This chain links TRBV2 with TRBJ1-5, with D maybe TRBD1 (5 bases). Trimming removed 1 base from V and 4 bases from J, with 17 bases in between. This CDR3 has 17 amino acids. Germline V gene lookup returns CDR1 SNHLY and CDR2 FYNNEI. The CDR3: CASSEVGAENRNQPQHF. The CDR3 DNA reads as TGTGCCAGCAGTGAAGTCGGGGCTGAGAACAGAAATCAGCCCCAGCATTTT.

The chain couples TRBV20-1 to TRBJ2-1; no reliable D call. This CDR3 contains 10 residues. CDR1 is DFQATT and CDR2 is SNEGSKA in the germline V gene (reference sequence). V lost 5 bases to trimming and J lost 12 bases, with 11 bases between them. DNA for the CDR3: TGCAGTGCTTCCGACGGTGGGCAGTTCTTC. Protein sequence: CSASDGGQFF.

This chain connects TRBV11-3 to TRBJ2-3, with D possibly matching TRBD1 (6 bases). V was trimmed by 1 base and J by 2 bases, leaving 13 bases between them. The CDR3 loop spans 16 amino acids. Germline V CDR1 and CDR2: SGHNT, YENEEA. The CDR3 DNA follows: TGTGCCAGCAGCTTAGGAGAGGCAGGGGTCACAGATACGCAGTATTTT. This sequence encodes CASSLGEAGVTDTQYF.

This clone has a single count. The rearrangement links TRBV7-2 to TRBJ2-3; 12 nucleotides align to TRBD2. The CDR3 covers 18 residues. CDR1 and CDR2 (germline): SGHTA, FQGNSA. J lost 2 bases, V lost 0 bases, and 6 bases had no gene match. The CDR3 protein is CASSLASGLAGPTDTQYF. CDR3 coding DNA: TGTGCCAGCAGCTTAGCCTCGGGACTAGCGGGCCCCACAGATACGCAGTATTTT.

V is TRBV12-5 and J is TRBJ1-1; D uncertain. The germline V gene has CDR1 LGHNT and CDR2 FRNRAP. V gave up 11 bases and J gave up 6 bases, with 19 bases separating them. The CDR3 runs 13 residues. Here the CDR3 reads CASDGVSSAEAFF. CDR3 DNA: TGTGCTTCCGACGGGGTCTCAAGCGCTGAAGCTTTCTTT.

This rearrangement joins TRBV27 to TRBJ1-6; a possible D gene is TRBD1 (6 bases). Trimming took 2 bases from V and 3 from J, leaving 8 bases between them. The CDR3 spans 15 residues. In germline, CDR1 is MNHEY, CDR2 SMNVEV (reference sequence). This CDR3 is CASSLRDIYNSPLHF. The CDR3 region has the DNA TGTGCCAGCAGTTTAAGGGACATCTATAATTCACCCCTCCACTTT.

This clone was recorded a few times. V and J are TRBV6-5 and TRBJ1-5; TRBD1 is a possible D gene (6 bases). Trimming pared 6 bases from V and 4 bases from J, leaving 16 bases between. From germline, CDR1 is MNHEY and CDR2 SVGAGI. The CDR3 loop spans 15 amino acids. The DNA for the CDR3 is TGTGCCAGCAGCCCCGGGGGAGGGGGGAATCAGCCCCAGCATTTT. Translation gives CASSPGGGGNQPQHF.

The chain's CDR3 is CASRGYNEQFF. As DNA, the CDR3 is TGTGCCAGCAGGGGATACAATGAGCAGTTCTTC. The chain couples TRBV3-1 (or the pseudogene TRBV3-2) to TRBJ2-1; D call uncertain. Trimming cost V 6 bases and J 4 bases, with 4 bases left between them. Germline values: CDR1 LGHDT, CDR2 YNNKEL (reference sequence). The CDR3 is made up of 11 amino acids.

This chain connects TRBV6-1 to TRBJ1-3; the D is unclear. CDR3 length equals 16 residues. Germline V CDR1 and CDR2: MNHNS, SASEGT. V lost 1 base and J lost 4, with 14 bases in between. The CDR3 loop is CASSEDVTTGGNTIYF. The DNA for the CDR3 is TGTGCCAGCAGTGAAGATGTTACTACTGGCGGAAACACCATATATTTT.